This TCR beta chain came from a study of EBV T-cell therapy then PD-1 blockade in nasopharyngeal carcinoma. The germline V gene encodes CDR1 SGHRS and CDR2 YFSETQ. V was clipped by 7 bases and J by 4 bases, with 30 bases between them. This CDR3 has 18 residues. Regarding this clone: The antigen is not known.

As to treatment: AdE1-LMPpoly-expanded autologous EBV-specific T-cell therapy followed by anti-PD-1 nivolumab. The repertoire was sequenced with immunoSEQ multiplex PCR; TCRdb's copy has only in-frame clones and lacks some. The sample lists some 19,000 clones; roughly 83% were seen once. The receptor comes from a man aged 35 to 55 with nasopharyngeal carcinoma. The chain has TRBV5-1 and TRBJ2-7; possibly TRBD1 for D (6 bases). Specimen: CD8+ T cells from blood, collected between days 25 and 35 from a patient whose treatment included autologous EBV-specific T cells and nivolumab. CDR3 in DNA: TGCGCCAGCGCTTTTTTTAAAAGTGACGTGCAGGGGCCATACGAGCAGTACTTC. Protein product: CASAFFKSDVQGPYEQYF.